Sequencing of this T cell receptor beta chain was carried out in a study of Ad26.COV2.S vaccination and SARS-CoV-2 variants. Study context: Recipients of Ad26.COV2.S got it intramuscularly, once or twice 56 days apart. Overall study results and limits: Reported findings describe substantial breadth in spike-specific CD8+ and CD4+ T cell responses following vaccination. Vaccine recipients and placebo recipients showed similar non-spike TCR breadth.

The treatment here: some 19 received Ad26.COV2.S at low or high dose, single or two shots; roughly 5 received placebo; per-sample allocation not given. Sample collection was performed on day 63 after the first vaccine or placebo injection. TCRdb keeps only in-frame clones here, not all; method: immunoSEQ multiplex PCR. The sample lists approximately 410,000 clones, 88% occurring once. Germline values: CDR1 SGHVS, CDR2 FQNEAQ. Trimming at V came to 8 bases and at J to 3 bases, leaving 8 bases not matched to a gene. CDR3 length: 14 amino acids. This clone showed up just once. The antigen is undetermined.

The source material was peripheral blood, sampled in a trial of Ad26.COV2.S vaccine versus placebo. The chain is built from TRBV7-8 and TRBJ2-7; 9 bases map to TRBD1. This receptor was taken from a person aged 18-60 years who received the Ad26.COV2.S COVID-19 vaccine or a placebo. The CDR3 sequence is CASLSGTGSYEQYF. As DNA, the CDR3 is TGTGCCAGCCTCTCAGGGACAGGGAGCTACGAGCAGTACTTC. The full variable domain, its missing parts supplied by reference TRBV7-8 and TRBJ2-7, is GAGVSQSPRYKVAKRGQDVALRCDPISGHVSLFWYQQALGQGPEFLTYFQNEAQLDKSGLPSDRFFAERPEGSVSTLKIQRTQQEDSAVYLCASLSGTGSYEQYFGPGTRLTVT.